This is a list of T cell receptor beta chains from one sample in a study of T cells after yellow fever vaccination. MiXCR, run by TCRdb on the 5' RACE reads, gives a single entry per CDR3 protein. The sample shows around 500,000 distinct CDR3 sequences, around a fifth of them seen only once. Sequencing used PBMCs, obtained approximately 22 days after the first yellow fever vaccination. Every receptor here comes from a man between 18 and 35 years old who received the YFV17D yellow fever vaccine. CDR3s include the opening cysteine and the closing phenylalanine or tryptophan. The D gene is left open where the match is weak. Expanded clones get a size class; other rows say once, few or many, or leave the size out.

j_gene: TRBJ1-5
d_gene: -
v_gene: TRBV10-3
abundance: -
CDR3nt: TGTGCCATCAGTGAGGACAGGACTAAGCAGCCCCAGCATTTT
CDR3aa: CAISEDRTKQPQHF

j_gene: TRBJ2-5
d_gene: TRBD1
v_gene: TRBV10-3
abundance: few
CDR3nt: TGTGCCATCAGTAGGACAGGGGGCTCCCAAGAGACCCAGTACTTC
CDR3aa: CAISRTGGSQETQYF

j_gene: TRBJ2-2
d_gene: TRBD1
v_gene: TRBV27
abundance: many
CDR3nt: TGTGCCAGCAGTTTATCGAGACAGGGGTACGCCGGGGAGCTGTTTTTT
CDR3aa: CASSLSRQGYAGELFF

j_gene: TRBJ1-2
d_gene: -
v_gene: TRBV3-1
abundance: -
CDR3nt: TGTGCCAGCAGCCAAACAACAGGGAGCGGCTACACCTTC
CDR3aa: CASSQTTGSGYTF

j_gene: TRBJ2-3
d_gene: -
v_gene: TRBV15
abundance: -
CDR3nt: TGTGCCACCAGCAGCCACCCATCTCCAGGGACAGATACGCAGTATTTT
CDR3aa: CATSSHPSPGTDTQYF

j_gene: TRBJ2-1
d_gene: -
v_gene: TRBV7-9
abundance: few
CDR3nt: TGTGCCAGCCGAGGGTGGCAGGGCTACAATGAGCAGTTCTTC
CDR3aa: CASRGWQGYNEQFF

j_gene: TRBJ1-4
d_gene: TRBD1
v_gene: TRBV9
abundance: few
CDR3nt: TGTGCCAGCAGCGCTCGACGACAGGGAGAAAAACTGTTTTTT
CDR3aa: CASSARRQGEKLFF

j_gene: TRBJ2-1
d_gene: TRBD2
v_gene: TRBV19
abundance: -
CDR3nt: TGTGCCAGTAGTATGACTAGCGCAGTCTACAATGAGCCGTTCTTC
CDR3aa: CASSMTSAVYNEPFF

j_gene: TRBJ1-2
d_gene: -
v_gene: TRBV5-6
abundance: few
CDR3nt: TGTGCCAGCAGCTACCACCAAACCTACACCTTC
CDR3aa: CASSYHQTYTF

j_gene: TRBJ1-2
d_gene: -
v_gene: TRBV21-1
abundance: -
CDR3nt: TGTGCCAGCAGCAAAGAAGAAGGGGTTAACTATGGCTACACCTTC
CDR3aa: CASSKEEGVNYGYTF

j_gene: TRBJ2-2
d_gene: TRBD2
v_gene: TRBV11-2
abundance: -
CDR3nt: TGTGCCAGCAGCTCGGGACTAGCGGGGGGGCCTCGCACCGGGGAGCTGTTTTTT
CDR3aa: CASSSGLAGGPRTGELFF

j_gene: TRBJ2-5
d_gene: TRBD1
v_gene: TRBV9
abundance: few
CDR3nt: TGTGCCAGCAGCACCCAGGGGGCGCGAGGGGAGACCCAGTACTTC
CDR3aa: CASSTQGARGETQYF

j_gene: TRBJ2-5
d_gene: TRBD2
v_gene: TRBV24-1
abundance: -
CDR3nt: TGTGCCACCAGTGATTGGCGGGGGGCTATAGAGACCCAGTACTTC
CDR3aa: CATSDWRGAIETQYF

j_gene: TRBJ2-1
d_gene: -
v_gene: TRBV12-3/TRBV12-4
abundance: -
CDR3nt: TGTGCCAGCAGTTTGACGGGACTCGGTAATGAGCAGTTCTTC
CDR3aa: CASSLTGLGNEQFF

j_gene: TRBJ1-2
d_gene: TRBD1
v_gene: TRBV10-3
abundance: few
CDR3nt: TGTGCCATCAGTGAGACCACCGGGACAGTCTATGGCTACACCTTC
CDR3aa: CAISETTGTVYGYTF

j_gene: TRBJ2-1
d_gene: -
v_gene: TRBV6-2/TRBV6-3
abundance: few
CDR3nt: TGTGCCAGCAGACGGACTGGAACAGGGTACCATGAGCAGTTCTTC
CDR3aa: CASRRTGTGYHEQFF

j_gene: TRBJ1-2
d_gene: TRBD1
v_gene: TRBV7-2
abundance: once
CDR3nt: TGTGCCAGCAGCCCTCGGACAGGAGGGTTTGAGGGCTACACCTTC
CDR3aa: CASSPRTGGFEGYTF

j_gene: TRBJ2-3
d_gene: -
v_gene: TRBV6-2/TRBV6-3
abundance: -
CDR3nt: TGTGCCAGCAGTTACCTGGGGCTAGGAACAGATACGCAGTATTTT
CDR3aa: CASSYLGLGTDTQYF

j_gene: TRBJ2-5
d_gene: -
v_gene: TRBV6-1
abundance: -
CDR3nt: TGTGCCAGCGGCCTACGGCTAGCAGAGACCCAGTACTTC
CDR3aa: CASGLRLAETQYF

j_gene: TRBJ2-5
d_gene: -
v_gene: TRBV4-2
abundance: -
CDR3nt: TGTGCCAGCAGCCAAGCACAGGGAAAAGAGACCCAGTACTTC
CDR3aa: CASSQAQGKETQYF

j_gene: TRBJ2-3
d_gene: -
v_gene: TRBV5-1
abundance: few
CDR3nt: TGCGCCAGCAGCTTGGCCGCAGGGGCCCTCCTTAGCACAGATACGCAGTATTTT
CDR3aa: CASSLAAGALLSTDTQYF

j_gene: TRBJ2-3
d_gene: TRBD2
v_gene: TRBV7-2
abundance: -
CDR3nt: TGTGCCAGCAGCTTATGGGTCGCGGGGGGCCAGTTAGATACGCAGTATTTT
CDR3aa: CASSLWVAGGQLDTQYF

j_gene: TRBJ2-1
d_gene: -
v_gene: TRBV7-2
abundance: few
CDR3nt: TGTGCCAGCAGCTTACAAGGCTTCTACAATGAGCAGTTCTTC
CDR3aa: CASSLQGFYNEQFF

j_gene: TRBJ2-4
d_gene: TRBD2
v_gene: TRBV2
abundance: many
CDR3nt: TGTGCCACCACAGGACTAGCGGGGCGAAACATTCAGTACTTC
CDR3aa: CATTGLAGRNIQYF

j_gene: TRBJ2-1
d_gene: -
v_gene: TRBV3-1
abundance: few
CDR3nt: TGTGCCAGCAGCCCCCAGGGGCTTCGCGCCAATGAGCAGTTCTTC
CDR3aa: CASSPQGLRANEQFF

j_gene: TRBJ2-3
d_gene: TRBD1
v_gene: TRBV20-1
abundance: -
CDR3nt: TGCAGTGCGATGACAGGGACAGATACGCAGTATTTT
CDR3aa: CSAMTGTDTQYF

j_gene: TRBJ2-1
d_gene: TRBD2
v_gene: TRBV19
abundance: -
CDR3nt: TGTGCCACTAGGACTAGCGGAGGGCGCAACGACAATGAGCAGTTCTTC
CDR3aa: CATRTSGGRNDNEQFF

j_gene: TRBJ2-1
d_gene: TRBD1
v_gene: TRBV6-1
abundance: -
CDR3nt: TGTGCCAGCAGGAAGGACAGGGGTGTCAATGAGCAGTTCTTC
CDR3aa: CASRKDRGVNEQFF

j_gene: TRBJ2-3
d_gene: -
v_gene: TRBV4-3
abundance: few
CDR3nt: TGCGCCAGCAGCCAAGAGCCGGTGGGGTCCACAGATACGCAGTATTTT
CDR3aa: CASSQEPVGSTDTQYF

j_gene: TRBJ1-5
d_gene: -
v_gene: TRBV11-2
abundance: -
CDR3nt: TGTGCCAGCAGCTTAGATCTGCGTCAGCCCCAGCATTTT
CDR3aa: CASSLDLRQPQHF

j_gene: TRBJ1-4
d_gene: -
v_gene: TRBV12-3/TRBV12-4
abundance: few
CDR3nt: TGTGCCAGCAGTTTAGAAGTCGGGGGTTATGAAAAACTGTTTTTT
CDR3aa: CASSLEVGGYEKLFF

j_gene: TRBJ1-1
d_gene: -
v_gene: TRBV20-1
abundance: -
CDR3nt: TGCAGTGCTAGTAAGAGAGACATGAACACTGAAGCTTTCTTT
CDR3aa: CSASKRDMNTEAFF

j_gene: TRBJ2-7
d_gene: TRBD1
v_gene: TRBV12-3/TRBV12-4
abundance: few
CDR3nt: TGTGCCAGCAGTTTATCCCGGACAGGGGCTCTCGAGCAGTACTTC
CDR3aa: CASSLSRTGALEQYF

j_gene: TRBJ2-7
d_gene: -
v_gene: TRBV10-3
abundance: -
CDR3nt: TGTGCCATCAGTGAGTCGGTGACGGTACTCTCCTACGAGCAGTACTTC
CDR3aa: CAISESVTVLSYEQYF

j_gene: TRBJ2-3
d_gene: TRBD1
v_gene: TRBV7-9
abundance: -
CDR3nt: TGTGCCAGCAGCACGGACAGGGGCCTCACAGATACGCAGTATTTT
CDR3aa: CASSTDRGLTDTQYF

j_gene: TRBJ1-3
d_gene: TRBD1
v_gene: TRBV11-2
abundance: -
CDR3nt: TGTGCCAGCAGCTTTGGACAGGGGAGCGGAAACACCATATATTTT
CDR3aa: CASSFGQGSGNTIYF

j_gene: TRBJ1-1
d_gene: -
v_gene: TRBV20-1
abundance: -
CDR3nt: TGCAGTGCTAGAGAGAGGGGAGTAGACAGGAGGTACACTGAAGCTTTCTTT
CDR3aa: CSARERGVDRRYTEAFF

j_gene: TRBJ2-1
d_gene: TRBD1
v_gene: TRBV28
abundance: -
CDR3nt: TGTGCCAGCAGGGCCGGGACAGAGTACAATGAGCAGTTCTTC
CDR3aa: CASRAGTEYNEQFF

j_gene: TRBJ2-3
d_gene: -
v_gene: TRBV2
abundance: -
CDR3nt: TGTGCCAGCAGTGAAGAGGCGGGGGCGCATTGGGCAGATACGCAGTATTTT
CDR3aa: CASSEEAGAHWADTQYF

j_gene: TRBJ1-2
d_gene: -
v_gene: TRBV27
abundance: few
CDR3nt: TGTGCCAGCAGTCCCCTGCCCCAGGAGTCCTACTATGGCTACACCTTC
CDR3aa: CASSPLPQESYYGYTF

j_gene: TRBJ1-1
d_gene: TRBD1
v_gene: TRBV6-2/TRBV6-3
abundance: many
CDR3nt: TGTGCCAGCGGACAGGGGCCGTGGACTGAAGCTTTCTTT
CDR3aa: CASGQGPWTEAFF

j_gene: TRBJ2-2
d_gene: TRBD2
v_gene: TRBV4-2
abundance: few
CDR3nt: TGTGCCAGCAGCCAAAATGGACTAGCGGAGGTCGGGGAGCTGTTTTTT
CDR3aa: CASSQNGLAEVGELFF

j_gene: TRBJ2-1
d_gene: TRBD1
v_gene: TRBV12-3/TRBV12-4
abundance: -
CDR3nt: TGTGCCAGCAGGTCTCGGGACAGGGGATACGATGAGCAGTTCTTC
CDR3aa: CASRSRDRGYDEQFF

j_gene: TRBJ1-4
d_gene: TRBD1
v_gene: TRBV28
abundance: -
CDR3nt: TGTGCCAGCAGTTCAGGTGACAGGGGCGGTGAAAAACTGTTTTTT
CDR3aa: CASSSGDRGGEKLFF

j_gene: TRBJ2-1
d_gene: -
v_gene: TRBV2
abundance: -
CDR3nt: TGTGCCAGCAGTTCCCAATTGGGGGCTCGCGAGTTCTTC
CDR3aa: CASSSQLGAREFF